The 8 T cell receptor beta chains below were found in one sample sequenced in a study of T cell changes during pregnancy in multiple sclerosis. Clones were read by immunoSEQ multiplex PCR, and TCRdb kept only the in-frame ones, dropping some. Here the sample spans around 35,000 clones, under 95% being singletons. The sequences come from CD4+ T cells from peripheral blood mononuclear cells, collected after pregnancy. The origin of the receptors is a female donor with multiple sclerosis, enrolled in a pregnancy study.

This sequence joins TRBV5-1 and TRBJ2-1, with 14 bases lining up with TRBD2. Germline V gene data show CDR1 as SGHRS and CDR2 as YFSETQ. The CDR3 has 14 amino acids. V lost 4 bases to trimming and J lost 12 bases; unmatched junction nucleotides: 6. CDR3 loop: CASSGSTSGGAQFF. The CDR3 region has the DNA TGCGCCAGCAGCGGATCGACTAGCGGGGGGGCGCAGTTCTTC.

The V gene is TRBV2, the J gene TRBJ2-3; 9 nucleotides align to TRBD1. This CDR3 has 15 amino acids. With V trimmed by 4 bases and J by 4 bases, 6 bases remained unmatched. CDR1 and CDR2 from the germline V gene are SNHLY and FYNNEI. In nucleotides, the CDR3 is TGTGCCAGCAGTGGCTGGACAGGGGTGGCAGATACGCAGTATTTT. Translation gives CASSGWTGVADTQYF. The full variable domain, rest sourced from reference TRBV2 and TRBJ2-3, is EPEVTQTPSHQVTQMGQEVILRCVPISNHLYFYWYRQILGQKVEFLVSFYNNEISEKSEIFDDQFSVERPDGSNFTLKIRSTKLEDSAMYFCASSGWTGVADTQYFGPGTRLTVL.

The J gene is TRBJ1-2, the V gene TRBV9; TRBD1 is a possible D gene (6 bases). Trimming removed 4 bases from V and 4 bases from J, with 14 bases in between. The CDR3 runs 14 residues. From germline, CDR1 is SGDLS and CDR2 YYNGEE. In nucleotides, the CDR3 is TGTGCCAGCAGCCCCGGACAGTCTTTCTATGGCTACACCTTC. Translating gives CASSPGQSFYGYTF.

This clone was detected only a few times. The CDR3, as DNA: TGTGCCAGCAGTGCCCTCGGGGGGAGGAATCAGCCCCAGCATTTT. Translating it yields CASSALGGRNQPQHF. The chain has TRBV6-5 and TRBJ1-5; possibly TRBD1 for D (5 bases). Germline CDR1 and CDR2: MNHEY and SVGAGI. V was shortened by 5 bases and J by 4 bases, with 15 bases between the two germline ends. There are 15 residues in the CDR3.

The chain recombines TRBV5-1 with TRBJ2-6, with 8 bases matching TRBD1. V dropped 4 bases and J dropped 2; count of bases not matched to a gene: 2. The CDR3 spans 15 residues. Germline-derived CDR1 and CDR2 are SGHRS and YFSETQ. CDR3 in DNA: TGCGCCAGCAGCCTACAGGGGGCTGGGGCCAACGTCCTGACTTTC. It translates to CASSLQGAGANVLTF.

This clone appeared a few times. V is TRBV5-5 and J is TRBJ2-7; 7 bases align to TRBD1. The length of the CDR3 is 13 residues. The germline CDR1 and CDR2 sequences are SGHKS and YYEKEE (reference sequence). Trimming cost V 3 bases and J 3 bases; bases outside gene matches: 3. The CDR3 DNA is TGTGCCAGCAGCTCGACAGGGATCTACGAGCAGTACTTC. Translating it yields CASSSTGIYEQYF.

The chain is built from TRBV5-4 and TRBJ2-3, with 9 bases aligning to TRBD2. This CDR3 has 15 amino acids. The V gene's germline CDR1 is SGHNT and CDR2 YYREEE (reference sequence). Germline trimming cut 4 bases from V and 6 bases from J; bases unmatched to any gene: 9. In DNA, the CDR3 is TGTGCCAGCAGCCCTGGGCGGGGGGGTTTTGATACGCAGTATTTT. Translating it yields CASSPGRGGFDTQYF.

The chain uses TRBV27 and TRBJ2-7; D ambiguous. The germline gives CDR1 MNHEY, CDR2 SMNVEV (reference sequence). The CDR3 totals 12 residues. Trimming removed 5 bases from V and 6 bases from J, with 11 bases in between. The CDR3 DNA reads TGTGCCAGCAGTCTCCCCCCAGGCGAGCAGTACTTC. Translation gives CASSLPPGEQYF.